The 30 T cell receptor beta chains below were found in one sample sequenced in a study of blood T cell repertoires in COVID-19. The table came from immunoSEQ multiplex PCR; TCRdb's copy has only in-frame clones and leaves some out. The data show about half a million clones, approximately 83% seen once. Sequencing used peripheral blood. Receptors originate from a human donor in a cohort sampled during active COVID-19.

The chain employs TRBV4-1 and TRBJ2-2; D possibly corresponds to TRBD2 (5 bases). Germline CDR1 and CDR2: MGHRA and YSYEKL. This CDR3 has 13 amino acids. V lost 0 bases and J lost 10, with 9 bases in between. CDR3 sequence: CASSQDVGEELFF. For the CDR3, the DNA is TGCGCCAGCAGCCAAGATGTGGGAGAGGAGCTGTTTTTT.

This chain joins TRBV30 and TRBJ1-2; 10 nucleotides line up with TRBD1. The CDR3 runs 12 residues. V lost 8 bases, J lost 4 bases, and 4 bases stayed unmatched. CDR1 GTSNPN and CDR2 SVGIG come from the germline V gene (reference sequence). This CDR3 reads CARGQGSYGYTF. CDR3 bases: TGTGCCAGGGGACAGGGGAGCTATGGCTACACCTTC.

This rearrangement joins TRBV3-1 (or the pseudogene TRBV3-2) to TRBJ2-7, with 11 positions matching TRBD2. The germline CDR1 and CDR2 sequences are LGHDT and YNNKEL (reference sequence). V lost 5 bases and J lost 4; bases outside the gene matches: 16. The CDR3 contains 18 residues. This CDR3 reads CASSSGLAVSYFLYEQYF. Here the CDR3 DNA reads TGTGCCAGCAGCTCGGGACTAGCGGTCTCTTATTTCTTATACGAGCAGTACTTC.

J is TRBJ1-1 and V is TRBV4-1, with D perhaps matching TRBD1 (5 bases). CDR3 length equals 14 residues. The germline CDR1 and CDR2 sequences are MGHRA and YSYEKL. V lost 0 bases and J 6 bases, leaving 11 bases between the germline ends. CDR3 amino acids: CASSQEARRAEAFF. The DNA of the CDR3 is TGCGCCAGCAGCCAAGAGGCGCGCAGGGCTGAAGCTTTCTTT.

This clone was recorded a few times. The genes are TRBV7-2 and TRBJ1-1, with no clear D. The V and J ends lost 7 bases and 0 bases respectively, with 18 bases between them. CDR3 size: 16 residues. Germline-derived CDR1 and CDR2 are SGHTA and FQGNSA. Here the CDR3 DNA reads TGTGCCAGCACCCCAAAGCGTTCCGCTCTGAACACTGAAGCTTTCTTT. Translated, it gives CASTPKRSALNTEAFF.

The chain combines TRBV24-1 with TRBJ2-6; D perhaps matches TRBD1 (6 bases). The V end was cut by 6 bases, the J end by 0 bases, with 11 bases between. The CDR3 is made up of 16 amino acids. Germline V gives CDR1 KGHDR, CDR2 SFDVKD. DNA for the CDR3: TGTGCCACCAGTTCAGGGGTCCTCTCTGGGGCCAACGTCCTGACTTTC. Its translation is CATSSGVLSGANVLTF.

The rearrangement links TRBV5-1 to TRBJ1-1; maybe TRBD1 (6 bases). CDR1 is SGHRS, CDR2 YFSETQ, per germline. The CDR3 is made up of 14 amino acids. Trimming stripped 5 bases from V and 0 bases from J, with 11 bases between. CDR3 in amino acids: CASSPTGLNTEAFF. The CDR3 region has the DNA TGCGCCAGCAGTCCCACAGGGTTGAACACTGAAGCTTTCTTT.

The gene calls are TRBV5-1 and TRBJ2-3; D not resolved. The CDR3 is made up of 13 amino acids. V shed 0 bases and J shed 5 bases, with 7 bases lying between them. Germline loops: CDR1 SGHRS, CDR2 YFSETQ. The CDR3 DNA is TGCGCCAGCAGCTTGGAGCTATTAGATACGCAGTATTTT. Its protein is CASSLELLDTQYF.

This chain uses TRBV30 with TRBJ2-3, with 7 bases lining up with TRBD2. V lost 0 bases to trimming and J lost 5 bases; unmatched junction nucleotides: 11. The CDR3 has 16 residues. Germline loops: CDR1 GTSNPN, CDR2 SVGIG (reference sequence). The CDR3 is CAWSVTRAGVLDTQYF. Here the CDR3 DNA reads TGTGCCTGGAGTGTCACTCGGGCGGGAGTTCTAGATACGCAGTATTTT. The full variable domain, rest sourced from reference TRBV30 and TRBJ2-3, is SQTIHQWPATLVQPVGSPLSLECTVEGTSNPNLYWYRQAAGRGLQLLFYSVGIGQISSEVPQNLSASRPQDRQFILSSKKLLLSDSGFYLCAWSVTRAGVLDTQYFGPGTRLTVL.

The genes are TRBV28 and TRBJ1-1, with a possible D match to TRBD1 (6 bases). Germline values: CDR1 MDHEN, CDR2 SYDVKM. The CDR3 covers 15 residues. The V end lost 5 bases, the J end lost 2 bases, and 15 bases lay between the germline ends. The CDR3 bases are TGTGCCAGCAGTGGGGGGGCAGACCAAAACACTGAAGCTTTCTTT. It translates to CASSGGADQNTEAFF.

This rearrangement joins TRBV6-2 or TRBV6-3 to TRBJ1-1; 7 bases match TRBD1. The CDR3 runs 17 residues. The germline V gene encodes CDR1 MNHEY and CDR2 SVGEGT. The junction had 15 bases not matched to a gene; V was cut back by 5 bases and J by 3 bases. CDR3 bases: TGTGCCAGCAGTCCGCAGACAGGGCGCCAGGAGGACACTGAAGCTTTCTTT. Protein: CASSPQTGRQEDTEAFF.

The chain links TRBV27 to TRBJ1-1; D possibly corresponds to TRBD1 (6 bases). The CDR3 consists of 16 residues. Germline CDR1 MNHEY, CDR2 SMNVEV (reference sequence). V lost 7 bases, J lost 3 bases, and 21 bases lay in between. In DNA form, the CDR3 reads TGTGCCAGCAAAGGGGGGGTACACGAGGGGTACACTGAAGCTTTCTTT. Translating it yields CASKGGVHEGYTEAFF.

The V call is TRBV9, the J call TRBJ2-7, with 7 bases aligning to TRBD2. Germline-derived CDR1 and CDR2 are SGDLS and YYNGEE. This CDR3 is 15 amino acids long. V was pared by 2 bases and J by 3 bases, with 8 bases of the junction left unmatched. CDR3 amino acids: CASSVTWTSNYEQYF. The CDR3 nucleotides are TGTGCCAGCAGCGTTACATGGACTAGTAACTACGAGCAGTACTTC.

Only a few counts were recorded for this clone. This sequence joins TRBV19 and TRBJ1-1; 9 bases line up with TRBD1. The V gene's germline CDR1 is LNHDA and CDR2 SQIVND (reference sequence). The J segment lost 8 bases and the V segment lost 4 bases, leaving 8 bases of the junction unmatched. The CDR3 is 14 residues long. The CDR3 sequence is CASSTDRGWGEAFF. CDR3 in DNA: TGTGCCAGTAGTACGGACAGGGGTTGGGGCGAAGCTTTCTTT.

This chain connects TRBV18 to TRBJ1-2; 7 bases are shared with TRBD1. The V and J ends lost 3 bases and 1 base, in that order; junction bases with no gene match: 20. The V gene's germline CDR1 is KGHSH and CDR2 LQKENI. This CDR3 comprises 20 residues. CDR3 sequence (DNA): TGTGCCAGCTCACCTTGGACAGGCCTCTCTCCTCGAAACTTTAACTATGGCTACACCTTC. It codes for CASSPWTGLSPRNFNYGYTF.

The chain links TRBV9 to TRBJ1-2; D gene ambiguous. The germline gives CDR1 SGDLS, CDR2 YYNGEE. This CDR3 has 13 amino acids. Trimming stripped 0 bases from V and 8 bases from J, with 11 bases between. The CDR3 is CASSVGGGNGYTF. In nucleotides, the CDR3 is TGTGCCAGCAGCGTAGGGGGAGGGAACGGCTACACCTTC.

This clone was seen only a few times. This chain uses TRBV19 with TRBJ2-2; D is undetermined. The V and J ends lost 2 bases and 7 bases respectively, with 14 bases between them. Looked up from germline, CDR1 is LNHDA and CDR2 is SQIVND (reference sequence). The CDR3 consists of 15 residues. In nucleotides, the CDR3 is TGTGCCAGTAGTATACAGCGCGACGTTTACGGGGAGCTGTTTTTT. This translates into CASSIQRDVYGELFF.

The chain has TRBV29-1 and TRBJ2-1; D is undetermined. The CDR3 sequence is 12 residues long. CDR1 is SQVTM, CDR2 ANQGSEA, per germline. V was shortened by 4 bases and J by 4 bases, with 8 bases between the two germline ends. The CDR3 region has the DNA TGCAGCGTTGTGGAGCAATACAATGAGCAGTTCTTC. This sequence encodes CSVVEQYNEQFF.

The count of this clone is one. The chain uses TRBV7-9 and TRBJ1-1; maybe TRBD1 (5 bases). This CDR3 spans 15 amino acids. From germline, CDR1 is SEHNR and CDR2 FQNEAQ (reference sequence). Trimming left V 3 bases short and J 6 bases short, with 17 bases between. The CDR3 DNA sequence: TGTGCCAGCAGCTTTGGGGACGGGAGGCGACCTGAAGCTTTCTTT. Encoded protein: CASSFGDGRRPEAFF.

V usage is TRBV28 and J usage is TRBJ1-1; the match to TRBD1 covers 7 bases. This CDR3 is 14 amino acids long. Germline loops: CDR1 MDHEN, CDR2 SYDVKM. The junction had 4 bases not matched to a gene; V was cut back by 6 bases and J by 0 bases. CDR3 sequence (DNA): TGTGCCAGCAGATTAGACAGGGTGAACACTGAAGCTTTCTTT. Translating gives CASRLDRVNTEAFF.

The gene calls are TRBV4-1 and TRBJ2-5; 12 bases agree with TRBD2. The germline CDR1 and CDR2 sequences are MGHRA and YSYEKL. J was trimmed by 2 bases and V by 1 base; bases with no gene match: 8. The CDR3 has 18 amino acids. The CDR3 is CASSQVSGTSGPQETQYF. Here the CDR3 DNA reads TGCGCCAGCAGCCAAGTATCCGGGACTAGCGGGCCACAAGAGACCCAGTACTTC.

This clone was detected a few times. The chain combines TRBV7-3 with TRBJ2-3, with D possibly being TRBD1 (5 bases). V was trimmed by 1 base and J by 3 bases, leaving 11 bases between them. The CDR3 totals 15 residues. Looked up from germline, CDR1 is SGHTA and CDR2 is FQGTGA. The CDR3, as DNA: TGTGCCAGCAGCTTAAATTCTCAGGGTACAGATACGCAGTATTTT. It codes for CASSLNSQGTDTQYF.

V and J are TRBV6-2 or TRBV6-3 and TRBJ2-7; 9 positions match TRBD2. From germline, CDR1 is MNHEY and CDR2 SVGEGT. The CDR3 totals 12 residues. V shed 5 bases, J shed 6 bases, and the junction held 2 bases outside the gene matches. The CDR3 sequence: CASSGTSSEQYF. In nucleotides, the CDR3 is TGTGCCAGCAGTGGGACTAGCTCCGAGCAGTACTTC.

The sample holds a few counts of this clone. V gene TRBV10-1 combines with J gene TRBJ2-7; D remains ambiguous. Germline-derived CDR1 and CDR2 are WNHNN and SYGVQD (reference sequence). This CDR3 has 11 residues. The germline V and J ends were trimmed by 3 bases and 6 bases, with 6 bases remaining between them. The CDR3 loop reads CASSDAGEQYF. DNA for the CDR3: TGCGCCAGCAGTGACGCAGGCGAGCAGTACTTC.

The chain links TRBV5-4 to TRBJ2-5, with 10 bases identical to TRBD2. The J segment lost 0 bases and the V segment lost 3 bases, leaving 2 bases of the junction unmatched. The V gene's germline CDR1 is SGHNT and CDR2 YYREEE (reference sequence). The CDR3 is 15 residues long. The CDR3 DNA sequence: TGTGCCAGCAGCTCGGGACTAGCGAACCAAGAGACCCAGTACTTC. It codes for CASSSGLANQETQYF. The full variable domain, with the rest looked up from reference TRBV5-4 and TRBJ2-5, is ETGVTQSPTHLIKTRGQQVTLRCSSQSGHNTVSWYQQALGQGPQFIFQYYREEENGRGNFPPRFSGLQFPNYSSELNVNALELDDSALYLCASSSGLANQETQYFGPGTRLLVL.

The chain uses TRBV9 and TRBJ1-2; D is unresolved. The V end was cut by 3 bases, the J end by 3 bases, with 15 bases between. This CDR3 has 15 amino acids. Germline V gene data show CDR1 as SGDLS and CDR2 as YYNGEE. The DNA for the CDR3 is TGTGCCAGCAGCGACTCACCCCACGGAGACTATGGCTACACCTTC. Protein sequence: CASSDSPHGDYGYTF.

The chain has TRBV4-2 and TRBJ1-2; D remains ambiguous. The germline V gene encodes CDR1 LGHNA and CDR2 YNFKEQ. The CDR3 consists of 14 residues. The germline V and J ends were trimmed by 4 bases and 0 bases, with 9 bases remaining between them. Written as DNA, the CDR3 is TGTGCCAGCAGCCCCCCGGAGGCTAACTATGGCTACACCTTC. Amino acids: CASSPPEANYGYTF.

This chain uses TRBV7-2 with TRBJ1-2; D unclear. Germline loops: CDR1 SGHTA, CDR2 FQGNSA. Trimming removed 1 base from V and 2 bases from J, with 8 bases in between. The CDR3 is made up of 14 amino acids. CDR3 in amino acids: CASSLGPGNYGYTF. DNA for the CDR3: TGTGCCAGCAGCTTAGGTCCGGGGAACTATGGCTACACCTTC.

This clone has only a few counts. This chain uses TRBV14 with TRBJ1-5, with 8 bases matching TRBD1. Germline CDR1 reads SGHDN; CDR2 reads FVKESK. CDR3 length: 15 residues. V lost 1 base, J lost 1 base, and 0 bases stayed unmatched. CDR3 bases: TGTGCCAGCAGCCAAGGACAGGGGAGCAATCAGCCCCAGCATTTT. Its translation: CASSQGQGSNQPQHF.

V usage is TRBV30 and J usage is TRBJ1-2; D is unclear. CDR1 is GTSNPN and CDR2 is SVGIG in the germline V gene (reference sequence). CDR3 length: 13 amino acids. Deletions cut 4 bases from V and 2 bases from J, with 11 bases between. The CDR3: CAWIPGQNYGYTF. The CDR3 coding sequence is TGTGCCTGGATCCCTGGCCAGAACTATGGCTACACCTTC. The variable domain in full, completed from reference TRBV30 and TRBJ1-2, reads SQTIHQWPATLVQPVGSPLSLECTVEGTSNPNLYWYRQAAGRGLQLLFYSVGIGQISSEVPQNLSASRPQDRQFILSSKKLLLSDSGFYLCAWIPGQNYGYTFGSGTRLTVV.